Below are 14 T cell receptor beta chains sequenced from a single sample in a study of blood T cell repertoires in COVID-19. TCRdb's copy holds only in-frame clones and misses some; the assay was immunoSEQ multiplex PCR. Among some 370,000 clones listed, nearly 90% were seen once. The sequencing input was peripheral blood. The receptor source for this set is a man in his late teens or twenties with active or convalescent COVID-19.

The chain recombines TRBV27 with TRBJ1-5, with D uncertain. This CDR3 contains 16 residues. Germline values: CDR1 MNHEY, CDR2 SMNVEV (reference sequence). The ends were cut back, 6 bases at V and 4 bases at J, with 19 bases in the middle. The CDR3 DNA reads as TGTGCCAGCAGCCAGGTCGGCGTTCTCCTTAATCAGCCCCAGCATTTT. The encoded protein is CASSQVGVLLNQPQHF.

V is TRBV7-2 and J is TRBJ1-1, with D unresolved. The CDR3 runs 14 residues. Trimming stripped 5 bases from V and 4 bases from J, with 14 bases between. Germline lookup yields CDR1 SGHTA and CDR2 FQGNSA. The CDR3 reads CASSPGQRSTEAFF. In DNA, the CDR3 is TGTGCCAGCAGCCCCGGCCAGAGGAGCACTGAAGCTTTCTTT.

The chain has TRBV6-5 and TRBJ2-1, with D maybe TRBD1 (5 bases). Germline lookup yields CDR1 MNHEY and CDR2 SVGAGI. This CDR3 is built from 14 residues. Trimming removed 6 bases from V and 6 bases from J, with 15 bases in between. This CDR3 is CASSLAGPRNEQFF. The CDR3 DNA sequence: TGTGCCAGCAGCTTAGCAGGGCCGCGCAATGAGCAGTTCTTC.

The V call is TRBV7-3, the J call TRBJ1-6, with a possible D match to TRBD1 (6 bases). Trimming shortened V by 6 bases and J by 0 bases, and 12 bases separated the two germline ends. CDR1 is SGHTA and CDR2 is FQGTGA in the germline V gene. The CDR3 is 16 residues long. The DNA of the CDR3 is TGTGCCAGCAGTCAGGGGTGGGACTCCTATAATTCACCCCTCCACTTT. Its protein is CASSQGWDSYNSPLHF.

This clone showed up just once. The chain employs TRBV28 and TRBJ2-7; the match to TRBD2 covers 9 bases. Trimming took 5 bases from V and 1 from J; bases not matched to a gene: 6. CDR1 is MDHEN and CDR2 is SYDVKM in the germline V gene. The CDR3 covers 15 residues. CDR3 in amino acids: CASSPHLAGSYEQYF. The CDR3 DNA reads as TGTGCCAGCAGTCCTCACCTAGCGGGGTCCTACGAGCAGTACTTC.

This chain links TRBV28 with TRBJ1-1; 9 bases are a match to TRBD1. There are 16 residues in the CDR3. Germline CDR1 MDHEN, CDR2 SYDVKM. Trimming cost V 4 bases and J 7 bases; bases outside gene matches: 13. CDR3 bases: TGTGCCAGCAGTTCAACAGGGGGCCGGGTCCCCGTTGAAGCTTTCTTT. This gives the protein CASSSTGGRVPVEAFF.

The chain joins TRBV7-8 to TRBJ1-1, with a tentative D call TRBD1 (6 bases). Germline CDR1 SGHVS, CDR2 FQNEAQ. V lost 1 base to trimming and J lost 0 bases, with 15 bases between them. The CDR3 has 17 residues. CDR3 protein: CASSLVGVGAVNTEAFF. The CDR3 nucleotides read TGTGCCAGCAGCTTAGTGGGGGTGGGGGCCGTGAACACTGAAGCTTTCTTT.

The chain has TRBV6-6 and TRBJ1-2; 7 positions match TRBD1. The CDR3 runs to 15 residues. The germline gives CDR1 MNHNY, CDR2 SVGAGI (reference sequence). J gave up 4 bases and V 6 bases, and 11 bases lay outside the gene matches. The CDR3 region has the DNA TGTGCCAGCAGGTCCGAGACAGGGAAGGTCTATGGCTACACCTTC. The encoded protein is CASRSETGKVYGYTF.

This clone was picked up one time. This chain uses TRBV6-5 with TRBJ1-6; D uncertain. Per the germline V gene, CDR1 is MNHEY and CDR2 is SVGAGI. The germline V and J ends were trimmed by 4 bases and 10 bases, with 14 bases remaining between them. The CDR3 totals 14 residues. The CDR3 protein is CASSLLQSRSPLHF. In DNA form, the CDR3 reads TGTGCCAGCAGTTTGTTACAGAGCCGGTCACCCCTCCACTTT.

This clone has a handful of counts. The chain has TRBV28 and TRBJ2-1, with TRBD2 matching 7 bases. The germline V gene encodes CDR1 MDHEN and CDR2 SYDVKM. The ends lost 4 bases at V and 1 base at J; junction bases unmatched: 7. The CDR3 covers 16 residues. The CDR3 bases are TGTGCCAGCAGTTACGGGGCGGGAGCTTCCTACAATGAGCAGTTCTTC. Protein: CASSYGAGASYNEQFF.

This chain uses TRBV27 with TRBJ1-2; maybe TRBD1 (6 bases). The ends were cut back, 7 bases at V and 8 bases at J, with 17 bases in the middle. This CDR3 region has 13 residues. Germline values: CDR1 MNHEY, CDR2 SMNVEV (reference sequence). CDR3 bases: TGTGCCAGCACCGCGGGGCGGGGGCGCGGCTACACCTTC. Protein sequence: CASTAGRGRGYTF.

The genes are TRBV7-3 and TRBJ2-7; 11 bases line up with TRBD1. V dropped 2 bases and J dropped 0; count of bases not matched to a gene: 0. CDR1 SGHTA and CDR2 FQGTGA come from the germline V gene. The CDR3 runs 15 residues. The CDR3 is CASSLGTGGSYEQYF. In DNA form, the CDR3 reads TGTGCCAGCAGCTTAGGGACAGGGGGCTCCTACGAGCAGTACTTC.

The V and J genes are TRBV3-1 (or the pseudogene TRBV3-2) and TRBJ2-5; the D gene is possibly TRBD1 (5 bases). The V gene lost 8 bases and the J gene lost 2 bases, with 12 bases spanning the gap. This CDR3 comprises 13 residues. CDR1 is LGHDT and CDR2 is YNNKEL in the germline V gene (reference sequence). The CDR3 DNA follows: TGTGCCAGCTGCGCCAGGGCACAAGAGACCCAGTACTTC. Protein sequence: CASCARAQETQYF.

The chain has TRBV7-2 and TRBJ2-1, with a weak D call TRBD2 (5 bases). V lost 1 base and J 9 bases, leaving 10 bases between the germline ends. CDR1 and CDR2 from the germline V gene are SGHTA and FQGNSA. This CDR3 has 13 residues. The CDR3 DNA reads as TGTGCCAGCAGCTTAGTGGCGGCGGGTGAGCAGTTCTTC. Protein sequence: CASSLVAAGEQFF.